This T cell receptor (beta chain) was identified during a study of shared clonotypes between healthy human individuals. Replicate sorted-subset PCRs were loaded with 150 to 250 ng DNA, about 31,000 T cell genomes. Sequencing used immunoSEQ multiplex PCR; TCRdb keeps in-frame clones, though not all of them. The profile covers hundreds of thousands of clones, with around 73% appearing a single time and around 1.8% taken by the ten largest. CDR1 is GTSNPN, CDR2 SVGIG, per germline (reference sequence). CDR3 length: 14 amino acids. V was clipped by 5 bases and J by 4 bases, with 15 bases between them. Naive CD45RA+ and memory CD45RA-negative subsets were split from CD4+ cells.

Sequences were obtained from memory CD4+ T cells sorted from blood. Subset indicated: CD45RA-negative fraction. This rearrangement joins TRBV30 to TRBJ2-1; D is possibly TRBD2 (6 bases). The receptor was derived from a young woman in good health. The CDR3 reads CAWGTAGRYNEQFF. The CDR3 coding sequence is TGTGCCTGGGGAACCGCGGGGCGTTACAATGAGCAGTTCTTC.